This TCR beta chain was identified in a study of long-term antiretroviral therapy in people with HIV. Findings and limits, study-wide: Blood in the study was drawn between about 2003 and 2018, possibly under older ART regimens, which may be less effective than current ones.

This CDR3 spans 15 amino acids. Germline V gene data show CDR1 as KGHSH and CDR2 as LQKENI. The ends were cut back, 0 bases at V and 5 bases at J, with 14 bases in the middle. This clone was observed a single time. Its antigen is not identified. Samples were assayed with immunoSEQ v3.0 at survey level. Only in-frame clones appear in the TCRdb table, and some are missing; sequencing was by immunoSEQ multiplex PCR. The table lists 27,000 or so clones, over 80% of them singletons. The chain is built from TRBV18 and TRBJ2-7; perhaps TRBD1 as D (8 bases). Sequencing used unsorted PBMCs, obtained 0.8 years before starting antiretroviral therapy. This TCR was recovered from a man between 18 and 29 years old with HIV. CDR3 region: CASSPPDREGHEQYF. For the CDR3, the DNA is TGTGCCAGCTCACCACCGGACAGGGAGGGCCACGAGCAGTACTTC.